This TCR beta chain was profiled in a study of cytomegalovirus exposure and HLA in healthy donors. Primers: 60 Vbeta forward and 13 Jbeta reverse. The data were produced by immunoSEQ multiplex PCR, yet TCRdb's version contains in-frame clones alone and is incomplete. The table shows some 150,000 clones, with over 75% occurring only once. The V and J ends lost 6 bases and 0 bases respectively, with 9 bases between them. Germline CDR1 MDHEN, CDR2 SYDVKM. The CDR3 extends over 14 amino acids. The chain recombines TRBV28 with TRBJ1-3; D call uncertain. The receptor was derived from a man aged 40-55 years in good health and CMV-seropositive. Input material: PBMCs. CDR3 sequence: CASSPRFSGNTIYF. The CDR3 region has the DNA TGTGCCAGCAGCCCCAGGTTCTCTGGAAACACCATATATTTT.